This T cell receptor beta chain was captured by sequencing in a study of shared clonotypes between healthy human individuals. Study information: Used for every donor were three CD4 naive, three CD4 memory, two CD8 naive and one CD8 memory plate.

Naive CD8 isolation took CD45RO-negative cells positively selected for CCR7 and excluded terminally differentiated effector memory CD45RA+ cells. All donors were healthy HIV-negative adults lacking recent acute infections or vaccinations. CDR1 and CDR2 (germline): SQVTM, ANQGSEA. V dropped 5 bases and J dropped 1 base, with 12 bases sitting between them. The CDR3 covers 14 residues. Measured with immunoSEQ multiplex PCR; TCRdb has only the in-frame clones, and not every one. This table holds 2 million to 2.5 million clones, 90% to 95% found once. The clonotype originates from a man aged 18 to 30 in good health. Some clones in this sample may be carry-over from other donors' samples. This chain links TRBV29-1 with TRBJ2-1; D gene ambiguous. Sequencing input: naive CD8+ T cells from PBMCs. Written as DNA, the CDR3 is TGCAGCGTTACCGGAGACATATCCTACAATGAGCAGTTCTTC. It encodes CSVTGDISYNEQFF.